This T cell receptor beta chain is from a study of cytomegalovirus exposure and HLA in healthy donors. The trim removed 5 bases at V and 1 base at J, leaving 13 bases unmatched. The CDR3 extends over 17 amino acids. The germline V gene encodes CDR1 SGHVS and CDR2 FNYEAQ. PCR amplification relied on 60 Vbeta primers (plus 13 Jbeta primers). This table comes from immunoSEQ multiplex PCR, and its TCRdb copy is limited to in-frame clones, with some not included. The sample holds roughly 150,000 clones; more than 65% are singletons and the top ten take around 6.1%. Whole-study results and caveats: What was likely a sequencing artifact was a cluster of highly shared sequence variants. Three chains tied to CMV proved CMV antigen-specific in vitro. It was 150 to 200 TCR beta chains that were listed as cytomegalovirus-associated.

The count of this clone is one. Its antigen is unknown. The source material was PBMCs. This TCR came from a man aged 30 to 39 in good health and CMV-seropositive. The chain uses TRBV7-6 and TRBJ2-5, with 7 bases aligning to TRBD1. The CDR3 loop reads CASSAIPGQPSQETQYF. The CDR3 nucleotides are TGTGCCAGCAGCGCGATACCGGGACAGCCATCCCAAGAGACCCAGTACTTC.